The 13 T cell receptor beta chains given below trace back to one sample, sequenced in a study of blood T cell repertoires in COVID-19. TCRdb's table, derived via immunoSEQ multiplex PCR, lists solely in-frame clones and lacks some. Of about 170,000 clones in the sample, less than 90% were seen once. The sequenced sample consisted of peripheral blood. Receptors were obtained from a man between 60 and 75 years old with acute or convalescent COVID-19.

V and J are TRBV27 and TRBJ1-5, with D possibly TRBD1 on 6 matching bases. The CDR3 spans 12 residues. Trimming took off 7 bases at V and 7 bases at J, with 11 bases between the two ends. CDR1 is MNHEY and CDR2 is SMNVEV in the germline V gene (reference sequence). The CDR3 DNA reads as TGTGCCAGCACCACGCAGGGGCAGCCCCAGCATTTT. It specifies CASTTQGQPQHF.

This clone was counted only a few times. The rearrangement joins TRBV24-1 to TRBJ1-2; D might be TRBD1 (5 bases). The CDR3 has 12 residues. Germline assignment: CDR1 KGHDR and CDR2 SFDVKD. Trimming took off 3 bases at V and 9 bases at J, with 10 bases between the two ends. The DNA for the CDR3 is TGTGCCACCAGTGATGACAGCCGACGCTACACCTTC. It codes for CATSDDSRRYTF.

The chain combines TRBV6-6 with TRBJ2-1; 11 bases agree with TRBD1. The ends lost 6 bases at V and 6 bases at J; junction bases unmatched: 7. CDR3 size: 15 residues. Germline V gene lookup returns CDR1 MNHNY and CDR2 SVGAGI (reference sequence). This CDR3 reads CASSPGTGGINEQFF. DNA for the CDR3: TGTGCCAGCAGCCCCGGGACAGGGGGAATCAATGAGCAGTTCTTC.

The chain is built from TRBV7-3 and TRBJ1-1; the D gene is possibly TRBD1 (5 bases). The CDR3 has 15 amino acids. Trimming removed 1 base from V and 1 base from J, with 10 bases in between. Germline loops: CDR1 SGHTA, CDR2 FQGTGA. The CDR3 sequence is CASSLNGGRNTEAFF. The CDR3 DNA reads as TGTGCCAGCAGCTTAAACGGGGGAAGGAACACTGAAGCTTTCTTT.

The genes are TRBV5-1 and TRBJ2-2, with a tentative D call TRBD2 (5 bases). This CDR3 spans 15 amino acids. CDR1 is SGHRS, CDR2 YFSETQ, per germline. V lost 4 bases to trimming and J lost 6 bases, with 16 bases between them. CDR3 nucleotides: TGCGCCAGCAGCCCCCTAACGGGAATCTCCGGGGAGCTGTTTTTT. Translation: CASSPLTGISGELFF.

The V and J genes are TRBV4-1 and TRBJ1-3; 7 bases are shared with TRBD1. CDR1 is MGHRA, CDR2 YSYEKL, per germline. The V and J ends lost 2 bases and 0 bases, in that order; junction bases with no gene match: 7. The CDR3 is made up of 17 amino acids. The CDR3 sequence is CASSQISRGSSGNTIYF. The DNA for the CDR3 is TGCGCCAGCAGCCAAATATCCAGGGGGAGCTCTGGAAACACCATATATTTT.

The chain recombines TRBV12-3 or TRBV12-4 with TRBJ1-1; 8 bases are a match to TRBD1. The CDR3 runs 13 residues. Germline trimming cut 6 bases from V and 5 bases from J; bases unmatched to any gene: 5. CDR3 in amino acids: CASRDRVSTEAFF. The CDR3 bases are TGTGCCAGCAGGGACAGGGTATCGACTGAAGCTTTCTTT.

This clone was counted once. The chain couples TRBV3-1 (or the pseudogene TRBV3-2) to TRBJ2-5, with 7 bases that match TRBD1. J lost 4 bases, V lost 4 bases, and 6 bases had no gene match. The CDR3 is 14 amino acids. Germline V lookup: CDR1 LGHDT, CDR2 YNNKEL (reference sequence). The CDR3 is CASSLVTGSETQYF. CDR3 DNA: TGTGCCAGCAGCCTCGTGACAGGGTCAGAGACCCAGTACTTC.

V gene TRBV6-6 combines with J gene TRBJ1-1, with 10 positions matching TRBD1. This CDR3 contains 16 residues. Germline V gene sequence: CDR1 MNHNY, CDR2 SVGAGI (reference sequence). Trimming cost V 5 bases and J 4 bases; bases outside gene matches: 10. CDR3 amino acids: CASSNRQGAYGTEAFF. For the CDR3, the DNA is TGTGCCAGCAGTAATCGACAGGGGGCTTATGGCACTGAAGCTTTCTTT.

The sample holds a few counts of this clone. One end of the junction fails to match germline, which may point to a read error. The J gene is TRBJ2-1, the V gene TRBV6-1, with TRBD1 matching over 8 bases. Per germline, CDR1 MNHNS and CDR2 SASEGT. The CDR3 sequence is 16 residues long. The CDR3 nucleotides read TGTGCCAGCAGTGATTACCGGGACAGGCATTACAATAAGCAGTTCTTC. Translating it yields CASSDYRDRHYNKQFF.

The chain has TRBV5-4 and TRBJ1-2; D ambiguous. CDR1 is SGHNT, CDR2 YYREEE, per germline (reference sequence). Trimming left V 0 bases short and J 4 bases short, with 13 bases between. CDR3 length: 15 amino acids. CDR3 nucleotide sequence: TGTGCCAGCAGCTTGGAGGAGGGAGGGTCCTATGGCTACACCTTC. This gives the protein CASSLEEGGSYGYTF.

The V call is TRBV7-6, the J call TRBJ1-1; a weak D match, TRBD1 (6 bases). The germline V gene has CDR1 SGHVS and CDR2 FNYEAQ. The CDR3 sequence is 15 residues long. V lost 5 bases to trimming and J lost 5 bases, with 18 bases between them. Written as DNA, the CDR3 is TGTGCCAGCAGCCAATTCGCAGGGGTTGGAACTGAAGCTTTCTTT. This sequence encodes CASSQFAGVGTEAFF.

The genes are TRBV19 and TRBJ1-4; 8 nucleotides match TRBD1. The germline gives CDR1 LNHDA, CDR2 SQIVND (reference sequence). This CDR3 contains 15 residues. J was trimmed by 8 bases and V by 5 bases; bases with no gene match: 10. CDR3 sequence: CASSDLRTGGEKLFF. CDR3 DNA sequence: TGTGCCAGTAGTGATTTAAGAACAGGGGGGGAAAAACTGTTTTTT.